This TCR beta chain was sequenced during a study of cytomegalovirus exposure and HLA in healthy donors. PCR amplification relied on 60 Vbeta primers (plus 13 Jbeta primers). TCRdb's copy holds only in-frame clones and misses some; the assay was immunoSEQ multiplex PCR. The table shows 110,000 to 150,000 clones, with 60% to 85% occurring only once. The V gene's germline CDR1 is MGHDK and CDR2 SYGVNS. The CDR3 loop spans 12 amino acids. V dropped 6 bases and J dropped 3 bases, with 8 bases sitting between them. This sequence joins TRBV25-1 and TRBJ1-1; D is uncertain. Sequencing was performed on PBMCs. The receptor was derived from a man between 18 and 29 years old in good health and CMV-seronegative. CDR3 DNA: TGTGCCAGCAGGTTGGCACACACTGAAGCTTTCTTT. Its translation is CASRLAHTEAFF.